The clone carrying this TCR beta chain was seen more than once but under ten times. Its antigen is undetermined. The study sampled nominally healthy donors, though unrecorded immune exposures were likely. These data belong to a study of cytomegalovirus exposure and HLA in healthy donors. Overall study context: Some 85 million unique TCRs, all from HLA-typed donors, were included in an early release of the data.

PCR was performed using 60 Vbeta and 13 Jbeta primers. Sequencing was performed with immunoSEQ multiplex PCR; in TCRdb, only in-frame clones are kept and a portion is missing. The sample carries about 140,000 clones, roughly 82% recorded once. Study-level findings and limits: Evidence from a later analysis indicated that most CMV-associated TCR beta chains looked HLA-restricted. HLA allele associations emerged for roughly 17,000 TCR beta sequences in a later analysis, at 0.05 false discovery rate.

The CDR3 loop spans 15 amino acids. The germline V and J ends were trimmed by 0 bases and 3 bases, with 12 bases remaining between them. Germline loops: CDR1 SGHRS, CDR2 YFSETQ. V usage is TRBV5-1 and J usage is TRBJ1-2; tentative D call: TRBD1 (5 bases). The sequence came from a man aged 18 to 35 in good health and CMV-seropositive. Sequencing used PBMCs. Written as DNA, the CDR3 is TGCGCCAGCAGCTTGGCAGGGCAGTTAGACTATGGCTACACCTTC. It specifies CASSLAGQLDYGYTF. The full variable domain, rest sourced from reference TRBV5-1 and TRBJ1-2, is KAGVTQTPRYLIKTRGQQVTLSCSPISGHRSVSWYQQTPGQGLQFLFEYFSETQRNKGNFPGRFSGRQFSNSRSEMNVSTLELGDSALYLCASSLAGQLDYGYTFGSGTRLTVV.